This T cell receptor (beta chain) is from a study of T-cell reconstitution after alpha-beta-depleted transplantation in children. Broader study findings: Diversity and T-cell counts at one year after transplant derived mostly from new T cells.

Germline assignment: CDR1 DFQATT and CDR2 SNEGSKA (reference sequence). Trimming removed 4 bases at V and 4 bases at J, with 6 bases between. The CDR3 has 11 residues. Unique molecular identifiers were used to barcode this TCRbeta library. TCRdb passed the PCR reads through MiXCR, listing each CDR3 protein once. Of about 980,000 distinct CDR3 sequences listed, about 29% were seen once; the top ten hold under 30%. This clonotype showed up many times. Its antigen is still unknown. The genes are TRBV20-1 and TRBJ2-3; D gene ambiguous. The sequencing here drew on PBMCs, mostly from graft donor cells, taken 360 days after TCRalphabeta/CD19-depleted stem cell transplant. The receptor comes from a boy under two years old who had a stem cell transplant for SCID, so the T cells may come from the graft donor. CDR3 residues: CSANTADTQYF. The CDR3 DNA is TGCAGTGCTAATACTGCAGATACGCAGTATTTT.